Described below is a single T cell receptor (beta chain) sequence and its context. Its antigen is not known. This sample stems from a study of cytomegalovirus exposure and HLA in healthy donors. V lost 0 bases, J lost 1 base, and 13 bases stayed unmatched. The CDR3 extends over 21 amino acids. Germline V CDR1 and CDR2: MGHRA, YSYEKL. In the PCR, 60 Vbeta and 13 Jbeta primers were used. Generated by immunoSEQ multiplex PCR, the TCRdb table keeps only in-frame clones and is missing some. The data show about 200,000 clones, with roughly 78% seen just once and less than 2% held by the top ten. Study-wide findings and caveats: Most TCR sequences showed up rarely, but some public TCRs showed up in many donors. Serostatus for CMV was the only available immune exposure information. Previous analysis showed most TCR beta V segments were productive about 87% or about 30% of the time.

The clonotype originates from a girl between 5 and 17 years old in good health and CMV-seropositive. The chain couples TRBV4-1 to TRBJ1-5; 12 bases fit TRBD1. Sequenced sample: PBMCs. CDR3 nucleotide sequence: TGCGCCAGCAGCCAAGAGGACTCCGGGACAGGGGGCTATGGGAGCAATCAGCCCCAGCATTTT. It is translated as CASSQEDSGTGGYGSNQPQHF.